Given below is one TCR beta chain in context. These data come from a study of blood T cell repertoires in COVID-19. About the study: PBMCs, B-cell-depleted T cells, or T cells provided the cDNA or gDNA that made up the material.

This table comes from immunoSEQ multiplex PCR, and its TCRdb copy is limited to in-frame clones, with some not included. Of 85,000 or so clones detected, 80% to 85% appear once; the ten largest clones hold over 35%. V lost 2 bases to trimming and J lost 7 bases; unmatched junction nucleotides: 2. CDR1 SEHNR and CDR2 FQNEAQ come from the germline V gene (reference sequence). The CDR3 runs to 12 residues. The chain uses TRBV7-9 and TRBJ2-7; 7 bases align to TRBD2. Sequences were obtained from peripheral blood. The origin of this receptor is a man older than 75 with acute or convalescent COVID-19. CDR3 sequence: CASSLWEGEQYF. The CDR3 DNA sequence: TGTGCCAGCAGCTTATGGGAGGGTGAGCAGTACTTC.